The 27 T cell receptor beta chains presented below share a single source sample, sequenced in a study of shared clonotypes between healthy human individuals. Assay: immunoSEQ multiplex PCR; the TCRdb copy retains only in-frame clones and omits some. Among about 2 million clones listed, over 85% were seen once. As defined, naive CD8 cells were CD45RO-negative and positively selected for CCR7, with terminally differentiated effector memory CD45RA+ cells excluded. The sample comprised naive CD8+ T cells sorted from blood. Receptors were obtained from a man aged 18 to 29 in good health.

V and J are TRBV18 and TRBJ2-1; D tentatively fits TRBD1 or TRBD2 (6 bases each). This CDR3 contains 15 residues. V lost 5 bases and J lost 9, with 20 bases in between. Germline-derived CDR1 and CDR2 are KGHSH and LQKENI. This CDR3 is CASSNGGHGAAEQFF. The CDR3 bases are TGTGCCAGCTCAAACGGGGGACACGGGGCAGCTGAGCAGTTCTTC. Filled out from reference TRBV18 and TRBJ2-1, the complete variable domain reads NAGVMQNPRHLVRRRGQEARLRCSPMKGHSHVYWYRQLPEEGLKFMVYLQKENIIDESGMPKERFSAEFPKEGPSILRIQQVVRGDSAAYFCASSNGGHGAAEQFFGPGTRLTVL.

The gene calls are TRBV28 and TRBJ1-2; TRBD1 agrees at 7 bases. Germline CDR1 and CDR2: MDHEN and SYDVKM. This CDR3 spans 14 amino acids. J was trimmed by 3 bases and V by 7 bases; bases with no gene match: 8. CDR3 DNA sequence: TGTGCCAGCACCATCCGACAGGGCGACTATGGCTACACCTTC. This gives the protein CASTIRQGDYGYTF.

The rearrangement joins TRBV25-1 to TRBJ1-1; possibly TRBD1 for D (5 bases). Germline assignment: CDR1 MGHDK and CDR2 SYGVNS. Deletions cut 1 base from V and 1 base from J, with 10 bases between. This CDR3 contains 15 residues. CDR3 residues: CASSESPGSNTEAFF. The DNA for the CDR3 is TGTGCCAGCAGTGAATCCCCAGGGTCGAACACTGAAGCTTTCTTT. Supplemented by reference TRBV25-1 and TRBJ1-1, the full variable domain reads EADIYQTPRYLVIGTGKKITLECSQTMGHDKMYWYQQDPGMELHLIHYSYGVNSTEKGDLSSESTVSRIRTEHFPLTLESARPSHTSQYLCASSESPGSNTEAFFGQGTRLTVV.

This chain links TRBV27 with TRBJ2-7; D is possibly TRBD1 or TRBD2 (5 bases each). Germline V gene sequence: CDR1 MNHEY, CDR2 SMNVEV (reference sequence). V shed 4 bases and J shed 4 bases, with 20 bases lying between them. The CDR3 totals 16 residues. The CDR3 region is CASSSQAAGISYEQYF. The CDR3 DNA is TGTGCCAGCAGTTCTCAAGCGGCAGGGATTTCGTACGAGCAGTACTTC.

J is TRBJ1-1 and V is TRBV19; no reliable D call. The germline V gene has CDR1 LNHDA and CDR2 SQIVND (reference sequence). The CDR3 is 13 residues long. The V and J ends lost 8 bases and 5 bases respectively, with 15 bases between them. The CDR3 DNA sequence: TGTGCCAGTGTCCTAGTCGTAGGGACTGAAGCTTTCTTT. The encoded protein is CASVLVVGTEAFF.

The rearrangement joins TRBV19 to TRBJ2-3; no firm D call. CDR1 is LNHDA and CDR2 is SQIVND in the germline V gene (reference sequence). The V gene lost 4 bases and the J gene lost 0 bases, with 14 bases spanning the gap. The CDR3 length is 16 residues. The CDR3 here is CASSTLRFSSTDTQYF. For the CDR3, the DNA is TGTGCCAGTAGTACCCTCCGTTTTTCTAGCACAGATACGCAGTATTTT.

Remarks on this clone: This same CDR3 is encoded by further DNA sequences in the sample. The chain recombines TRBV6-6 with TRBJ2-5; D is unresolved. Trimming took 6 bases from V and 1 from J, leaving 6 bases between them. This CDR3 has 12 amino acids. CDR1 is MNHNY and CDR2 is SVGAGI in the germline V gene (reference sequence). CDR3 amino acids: CASSPPQETQYF. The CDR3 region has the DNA TGTGCCAGCAGCCCTCCCCAAGAGACCCAGTACTTC.

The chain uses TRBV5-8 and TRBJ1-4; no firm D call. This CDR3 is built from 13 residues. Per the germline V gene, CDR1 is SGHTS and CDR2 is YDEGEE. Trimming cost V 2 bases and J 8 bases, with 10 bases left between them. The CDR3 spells CASSFGGGEKLFF. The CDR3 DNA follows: TGTGCCAGCAGCTTTGGCGGAGGAGAAAAACTGTTTTTT. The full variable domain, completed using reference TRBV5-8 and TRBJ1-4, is EAGVTQSPTHLIKTRGQQATLRCSPISGHTSVYWYQQALGLGLQFLLWYDEGEERNRGNFPPRFSGRQFPNYSSELNVNALELEDSALYLCASSFGGGEKLFFGSGTQLSVL.

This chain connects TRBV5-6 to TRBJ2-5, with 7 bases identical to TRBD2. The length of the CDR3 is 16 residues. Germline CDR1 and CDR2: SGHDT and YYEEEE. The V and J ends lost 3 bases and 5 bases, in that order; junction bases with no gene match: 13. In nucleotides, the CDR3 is TGTGCCAGCAGCTCAAGCGGGACTCTCGGGGGGGAGACCCAGTACTTC. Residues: CASSSSGTLGGETQYF.

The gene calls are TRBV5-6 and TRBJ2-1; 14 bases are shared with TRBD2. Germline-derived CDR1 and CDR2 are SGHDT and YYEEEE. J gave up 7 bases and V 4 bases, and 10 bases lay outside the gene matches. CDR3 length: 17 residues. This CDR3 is CASSTPGLAGEGNEQFF. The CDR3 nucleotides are TGTGCCAGCAGCACACCGGGACTAGCGGGAGAAGGGAATGAGCAGTTCTTC.

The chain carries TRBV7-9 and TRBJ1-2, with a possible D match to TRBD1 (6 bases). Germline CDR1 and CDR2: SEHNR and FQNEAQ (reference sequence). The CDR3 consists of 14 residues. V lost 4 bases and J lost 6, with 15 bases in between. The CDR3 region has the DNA TGTGCCAGCAGCTCGAGCGGGGGCATCGATGGCTACACCTTC. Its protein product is CASSSSGGIDGYTF.

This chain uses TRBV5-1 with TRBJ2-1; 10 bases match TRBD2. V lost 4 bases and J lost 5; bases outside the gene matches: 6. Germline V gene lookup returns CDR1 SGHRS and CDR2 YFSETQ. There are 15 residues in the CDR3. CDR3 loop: CASSPTGTSDNEQFF. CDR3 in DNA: TGCGCCAGCAGCCCGACCGGGACTAGCGACAATGAGCAGTTCTTC.

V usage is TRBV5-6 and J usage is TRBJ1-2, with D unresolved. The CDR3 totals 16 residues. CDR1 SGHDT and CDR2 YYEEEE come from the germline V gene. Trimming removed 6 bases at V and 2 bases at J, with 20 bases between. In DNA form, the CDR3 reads TGTGCCAGCATCCCGAACCTCAGGAACCCGAACTATGGCTACACCTTC. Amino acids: CASIPNLRNPNYGYTF.

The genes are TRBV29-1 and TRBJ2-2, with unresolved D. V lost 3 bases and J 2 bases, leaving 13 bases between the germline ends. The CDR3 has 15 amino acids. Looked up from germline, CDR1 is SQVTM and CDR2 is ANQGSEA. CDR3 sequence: CSVEIVGINTGELFF. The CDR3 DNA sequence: TGCAGCGTTGAGATCGTGGGAATAAACACCGGGGAGCTGTTTTTT.

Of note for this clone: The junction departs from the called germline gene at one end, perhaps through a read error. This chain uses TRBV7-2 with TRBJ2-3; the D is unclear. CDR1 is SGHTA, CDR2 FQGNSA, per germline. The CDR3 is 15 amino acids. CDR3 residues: CASSLEGSYTDTQYF. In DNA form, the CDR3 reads TGCGCCAGCAGCTTAGAAGGCAGCTACACAGATACGCAGTATTTT. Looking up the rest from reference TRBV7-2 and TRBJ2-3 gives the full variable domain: GAGVSQSPSNKVTEKGKDVELRCDPISGHTALYWYRQSLGQGLEFLIYFQGNSAPDKSGLPSDRFSAERTGGSVSTLTIQRTQQEDSAVYLCASSLEGSYTDTQYFGPGTRLTVL.

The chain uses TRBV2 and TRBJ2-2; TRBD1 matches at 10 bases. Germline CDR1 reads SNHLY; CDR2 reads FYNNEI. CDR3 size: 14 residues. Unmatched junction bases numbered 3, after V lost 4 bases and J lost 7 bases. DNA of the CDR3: TGTGCCAGCAGTGGGACAGGGGGTTTCGGGGAGCTGTTTTTT. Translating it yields CASSGTGGFGELFF.

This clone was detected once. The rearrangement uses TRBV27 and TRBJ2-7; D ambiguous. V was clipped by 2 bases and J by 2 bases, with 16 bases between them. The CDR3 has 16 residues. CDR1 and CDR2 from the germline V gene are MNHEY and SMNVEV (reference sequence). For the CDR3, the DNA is TGTGCCAGCAGTTTACTATATATCTCCAGCCCCTACGAGCAGTACTTC. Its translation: CASSLLYISSPYEQYF.

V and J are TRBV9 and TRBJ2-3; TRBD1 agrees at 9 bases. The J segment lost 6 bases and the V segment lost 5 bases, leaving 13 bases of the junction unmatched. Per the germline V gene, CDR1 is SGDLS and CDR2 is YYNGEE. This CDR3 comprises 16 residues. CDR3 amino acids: CASRPGTGLVSDTQYF. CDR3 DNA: TGTGCCAGCAGACCTGGGACAGGGTTAGTGTCTGATACGCAGTATTTT. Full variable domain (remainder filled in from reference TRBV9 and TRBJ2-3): DSGVTQTPKHLITATGQRVTLRCSPRSGDLSVYWYQQSLDQGLQFLIQYYNGEERAKGNILERFSAQQFPDLHSELNLSSLELGDSALYFCASRPGTGLVSDTQYFGPGTRLTVL.

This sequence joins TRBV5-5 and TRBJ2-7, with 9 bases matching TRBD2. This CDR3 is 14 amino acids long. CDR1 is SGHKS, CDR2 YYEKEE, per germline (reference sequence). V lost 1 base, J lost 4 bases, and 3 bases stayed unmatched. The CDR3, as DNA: TGTGCCAGCAGCTTGAATAGCGGGAGATACGAGCAGTACTTC. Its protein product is CASSLNSGRYEQYF.

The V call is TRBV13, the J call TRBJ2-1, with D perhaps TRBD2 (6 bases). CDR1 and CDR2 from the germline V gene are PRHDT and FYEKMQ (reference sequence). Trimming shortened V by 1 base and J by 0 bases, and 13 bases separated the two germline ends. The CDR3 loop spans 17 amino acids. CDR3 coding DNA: TGTGCCAGCAGCTTAGCGGGAGCCATAAGCTCCTACAATGAGCAGTTCTTC. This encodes CASSLAGAISSYNEQFF.

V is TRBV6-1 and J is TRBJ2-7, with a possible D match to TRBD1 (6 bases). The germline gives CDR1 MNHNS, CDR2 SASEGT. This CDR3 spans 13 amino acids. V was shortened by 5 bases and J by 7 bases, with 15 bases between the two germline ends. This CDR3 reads CASSPPERGEQYF. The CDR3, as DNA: TGTGCCAGCAGTCCACCAGAAAGGGGGGAGCAGTACTTC.

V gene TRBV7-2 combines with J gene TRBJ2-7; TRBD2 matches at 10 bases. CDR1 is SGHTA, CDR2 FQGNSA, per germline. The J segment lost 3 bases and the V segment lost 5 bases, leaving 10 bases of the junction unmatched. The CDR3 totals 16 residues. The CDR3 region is CASSQGLAYLNYEQYF. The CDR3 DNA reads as TGTGCCAGCAGCCAGGGACTAGCGTACCTGAACTACGAGCAGTACTTC.

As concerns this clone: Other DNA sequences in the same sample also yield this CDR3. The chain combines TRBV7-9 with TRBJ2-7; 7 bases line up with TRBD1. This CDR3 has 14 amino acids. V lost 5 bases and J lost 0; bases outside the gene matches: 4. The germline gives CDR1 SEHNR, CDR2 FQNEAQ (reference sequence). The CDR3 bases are TGTGCCAGCAGCCCGACAGGGAACTCCTACGAGCAGTACTTC. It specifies CASSPTGNSYEQYF.

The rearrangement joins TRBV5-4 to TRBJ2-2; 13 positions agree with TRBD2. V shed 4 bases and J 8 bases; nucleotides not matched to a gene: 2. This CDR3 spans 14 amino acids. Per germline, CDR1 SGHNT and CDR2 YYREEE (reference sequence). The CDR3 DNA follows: TGTGCCAGCAGCAGGACTAGCGGGAGTGGGGAGCTGTTTTTT. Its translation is CASSRTSGSGELFF.

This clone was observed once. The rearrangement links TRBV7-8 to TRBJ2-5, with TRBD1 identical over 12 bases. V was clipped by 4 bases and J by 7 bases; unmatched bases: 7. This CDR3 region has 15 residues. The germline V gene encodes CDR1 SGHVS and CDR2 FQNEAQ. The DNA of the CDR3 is TGTGCCAGCAGCTCCCCGGGACAGGGGGCCGTGACCCAGTACTTC. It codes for CASSSPGQGAVTQYF.

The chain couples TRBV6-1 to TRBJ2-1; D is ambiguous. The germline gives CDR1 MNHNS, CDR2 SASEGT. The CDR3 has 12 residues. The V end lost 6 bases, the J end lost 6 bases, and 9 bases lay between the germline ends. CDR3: CASREPVNEQFF. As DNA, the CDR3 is TGTGCCAGCAGAGAGCCGGTCAATGAGCAGTTCTTC.

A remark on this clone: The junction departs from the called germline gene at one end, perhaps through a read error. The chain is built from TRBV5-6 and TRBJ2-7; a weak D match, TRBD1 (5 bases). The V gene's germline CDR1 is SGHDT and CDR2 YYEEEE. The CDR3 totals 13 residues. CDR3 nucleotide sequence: TGTGCCAGCCGGTGGGGCATATCCTCCGAGCAGTACTTC. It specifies CASRWGISSEQYF.